Listed below are T cell receptor beta chains from one sample, sequenced in a study of blood T cell repertoires in COVID-19. Sequenced by immunoSEQ multiplex PCR; TCRdb stores in-frame clones only, minus some. Among roughly 270,000 clones listed, around 85% were seen once. Sequencing used PBMCs or T cells enriched from blood (not recorded which). These TCRs come from a woman between 50 and 59 years old who had recovered from COVID-19. Both conserved end residues are part of each CDR3. D genes are given only for firm matches. Rows may omit the clone size; those that give it use once, few, many or a size class.

D gene: NA; clone size: NA; V gene: TRBV4-1; J gene: TRBJ1-4; CDR3 DNA: TGCGCCACCTCTCAGGTCCGGGGGGAGGATAAGGATGAAAAACTGTTTTTT; CDR3 protein: CATSQVRGEDKDEKLFF
D gene: NA; clone size: NA; V gene: TRBV12-3/TRBV12-4; J gene: TRBJ2-3; CDR3 DNA: TGTGCCAGCAGTTTTTCTAGCACGCAGTATTTT; CDR3 protein: CASSFSSTQYF
D gene: NA; clone size: NA; V gene: TRBV7-2; J gene: TRBJ2-2; CDR3 DNA: TGTGCCAGCAGCTGGAGCACGAACACCGGGGAGCTGTTTTTT; CDR3 protein: CASSWSTNTGELFF
D gene: TRBD2; clone size: once; V gene: TRBV3-1/TRBV3-2; J gene: TRBJ2-2; CDR3 DNA: TGTGCCAGCAGCCCAGCAGTCACCCAAGGGACTAGCGGCGTGGCCGGGGAGCTGTTTTTT; CDR3 protein: CASSPAVTQGTSGVAGELFF
D gene: NA; clone size: NA; V gene: TRBV5-1; J gene: TRBJ2-6; CDR3 DNA: TGCGCCAGCAGCTTGGGGGGGCTACGGGCCAACGTCCTGACTTTC; CDR3 protein: CASSLGGLRANVLTF
D gene: NA; clone size: NA; V gene: TRBV3-1/TRBV3-2; J gene: TRBJ2-5; CDR3 DNA: TGTGCCAGCAGCCAAATACAGGTCCCCAAGACCCAGTACTTC; CDR3 protein: CASSQIQVPKTQYF
D gene: NA; clone size: NA; V gene: TRBV6-1; J gene: TRBJ1-3; CDR3 DNA: TGTGCCAGCAGTGAAGGCTCAAGGTACTACAACACCATATATTTT; CDR3 protein: CASSEGSRYYNTIYF
D gene: NA; clone size: NA; V gene: TRBV9; J gene: TRBJ2-5; CDR3 DNA: TGTGCCAGCAGCGCGGGGTTTGAGACCCAGTACTTC; CDR3 protein: CASSAGFETQYF
D gene: NA; clone size: NA; V gene: TRBV30; J gene: TRBJ2-7; CDR3 DNA: TGTGCCTGGAGTAAAGGGGTCGAGCAGTACTTC; CDR3 protein: CAWSKGVEQYF
D gene: TRBD1; clone size: NA; V gene: TRBV5-1; J gene: TRBJ1-6; CDR3 DNA: TGCGCCAGCAGCTTGGACAGGGGCAGGTATAATTCACCCCTCCACTTT; CDR3 protein: CASSLDRGRYNSPLHF
D gene: NA; clone size: NA; V gene: TRBV14; J gene: TRBJ2-3; CDR3 DNA: TGTGCCAGCAGCCAGCAACAGGGTCGGGCAGATACGCAGTATTTT; CDR3 protein: CASSQQQGRADTQYF
D gene: NA; clone size: many; V gene: TRBV2; J gene: TRBJ2-1; CDR3 DNA: TGTGCCAGCAGTGAATCGGAGTTCCCCAATGAGCAGTTCTTC; CDR3 protein: CASSESEFPNEQFF
D gene: NA; clone size: NA; V gene: TRBV30; J gene: TRBJ2-3; CDR3 DNA: TGTGCCCTAACCACAGGGTTAATCGCAGATACGCAGTATTTT; CDR3 protein: CALTTGLIADTQYF
D gene: TRBD1; clone size: NA; V gene: TRBV19; J gene: TRBJ1-5; CDR3 DNA: TGTGCCAGTATCGCGACAGGGGGCAGCAATCAGCCCCAGCATTTT; CDR3 protein: CASIATGGSNQPQHF
D gene: TRBD2; clone size: NA; V gene: TRBV10-1; J gene: TRBJ2-3; CDR3 DNA: TGCGCCAGCAGGTACGACTCTCGGGAGCGGGGGGGCGGCACAGATACGCAGTATTTT; CDR3 protein: CASRYDSRERGGGTDTQYF
D gene: NA; clone size: NA; V gene: TRBV6-5; J gene: TRBJ2-5; CDR3 DNA: TGTGCCAGCAGTTACTCCATGCGGGACGAGGAGACCCAGTACTTC; CDR3 protein: CASSYSMRDEETQYF
D gene: TRBD1; clone size: NA; V gene: TRBV12-5; J gene: TRBJ1-2; CDR3 DNA: TGTGCTAGTGGTCCGGGACAGGGAAATGGCTACACCTTC; CDR3 protein: CASGPGQGNGYTF
D gene: NA; clone size: few; V gene: TRBV10-2; J gene: TRBJ1-1; CDR3 DNA: TGCGCCACGCAGGCAGGGACTGAAGCTTTCTTT; CDR3 protein: CATQAGTEAFF
D gene: NA; clone size: NA; V gene: TRBV29-1; J gene: TRBJ1-1; CDR3 DNA: TGCAGCGTCGGGCAGGGGAGCCCTGAAGCTTTCTTT; CDR3 protein: CSVGQGSPEAFF
D gene: TRBD1; clone size: NA; V gene: TRBV5-1; J gene: TRBJ2-3; CDR3 DNA: TGCGCCAGCAGCACCGGGACAGGGGGCACAGATACGCAGTATTTT; CDR3 protein: CASSTGTGGTDTQYF
D gene: TRBD2; clone size: NA; V gene: TRBV11-3; J gene: TRBJ2-2; CDR3 DNA: TGTGCCAGCAGTCGCGGGAGGTGGAACACCGGGGAGCTGTTTTTT; CDR3 protein: CASSRGRWNTGELFF
D gene: NA; clone size: NA; V gene: TRBV2; J gene: TRBJ2-3; CDR3 DNA: TGTGCCAGCGGTCCCAGGGCTGGTTTCTCGACGCAGTATTTT; CDR3 protein: CASGPRAGFSTQYF
D gene: TRBD1; clone size: NA; V gene: TRBV29-1; J gene: TRBJ1-1; CDR3 DNA: TGCAGCGCTAGACAGGGGTTGAGCACTGAAGCTTTCTTT; CDR3 protein: CSARQGLSTEAFF
D gene: TRBD2; clone size: NA; V gene: TRBV6-5; J gene: TRBJ2-2; CDR3 DNA: TGTGCCAGCAACCGGGCGGGAGGTTACACCGGGGAGCTGTTTTTT; CDR3 protein: CASNRAGGYTGELFF
D gene: TRBD1; clone size: NA; V gene: TRBV19; J gene: TRBJ1-1; CDR3 DNA: TGTGCCAGTAGTCGGGACAGGGGGCGGAACACTGAAGCTTTCTTT; CDR3 protein: CASSRDRGRNTEAFF
D gene: NA; clone size: once; V gene: TRBV4-1; J gene: TRBJ1-2; CDR3 DNA: TGCGCCAGCAGCCAAGAGGCGGCCCTCTCCCTTGGCTACACCTTC; CDR3 protein: CASSQEAALSLGYTF